What follows describes a single TCR beta chain. The assay was immunoSEQ multiplex PCR, and TCRdb's table has in-frame clones only and misses some. This sample has 150,000 to 190,000 clones, with about 79% found just once. The data originate from a study of blood T cell repertoires in COVID-19. For the study at large: In each case, the material was cDNA or gDNA derived from T cells, B-cell-depleted T cells, or PBMCs.

The V end was cut by 2 bases, the J end by 5 bases, with 13 bases between. Looked up from germline, CDR1 is LNHDA and CDR2 is SQIVND (reference sequence). CDR3 length equals 15 residues. Sample: peripheral blood. This sequence joins TRBV19 and TRBJ2-1, with D possibly matching TRBD2 (6 bases). The sequence came from a woman aged 50 to 60 with acute or convalescent COVID-19. The CDR3 DNA is TGTGCCAGTAGTATAAGGAGGGAGCCCCACAATGAGCAGTTCTTC. It encodes CASSIRREPHNEQFF.